This T cell receptor beta chain emerged from a study of T-cell reconstitution after alpha-beta-depleted transplantation in children. Study results and limitations: The origin of alpha-beta T cells about two months after transplant was reportedly several hundred expanded graft clones.

The CDR3 is made up of 10 amino acids. Deletions cut 6 bases from V and 6 bases from J, with 8 bases between. Germline CDR1 is SQVTM and CDR2 is ANQGSEA. TCRbeta library preparation incorporated unique molecular identifiers. TCRdb processed the PCR reads anew with MiXCR; each CDR3 protein has one entry. The sample includes roughly 420,000 distinct CDR3 sequences, 15% to 20% of them seen just once. In regard to this clonotype: Its antigen is as yet unknown.

The starting material was PBMCs, mostly from graft donor cells, obtained 360 days after TCRalphabeta/CD19-depleted stem cell transplant. V usage is TRBV29-1 and J usage is TRBJ1-1, with unresolved D. The receptor comes from a boy less than two years old who had a stem cell transplant for Wiskott-Aldrich syndrome, so the T cells may come from the graft donor. The CDR3 region is CSVYRPEAFF. The CDR3 nucleotides read TGCAGCGTCTATAGACCTGAAGCTTTCTTT.